Below are 26 T cell receptor beta chains sequenced from a single sample in a study of CD8 T cells in Susac syndrome. When the RNA was reverse transcribed, random hexamers were used with an input of about 0.5 to 1 ug. TCRdb called the immunoSEQ multiplex PCR reads again in MiXCR, with one record for every CDR3 protein. There are 65,000 to 100,000 distinct CDR3 sequences in the sample; about 96% occur only once, and approximately 0.39% lies in the top ten. The sequenced material came from CD8+ T cells from PBMCs. Receptors were obtained from a human donor with Susac syndrome.

The chain joins TRBV24-1 to TRBJ2-5; D call uncertain. Germline CDR1 KGHDR, CDR2 SFDVKD. Trimming stripped 1 base from V and 1 base from J, with 6 bases between. CDR3 length: 14 amino acids. The CDR3 loop is CATSDLASQETQYF. Written as DNA, the CDR3 is TGTGCCACCAGTGATTTAGCCAGCCAAGAGACCCAGTACTTC.

In its sample, this clonotype was seen once. The rearrangement joins TRBV7-9 to TRBJ2-1, with D maybe TRBD1 (6 bases). Trimming left V 8 bases short and J 3 bases short, with 14 bases between. The CDR3 spans 14 residues. CDR1 is SEHNR and CDR2 is FQNEAQ in the germline V gene (reference sequence). The CDR3 sequence: CASGGAELYNEQFF. CDR3 nucleotide sequence: TGTGCCAGCGGGGGCGCGGAGCTCTACAATGAGCAGTTCTTC.

The V call is TRBV2, the J call TRBJ2-3, with 8 bases identical to TRBD2. Germline loops: CDR1 SNHLY, CDR2 FYNNEI. Germline trimming cut 5 bases from V and 2 bases from J; bases unmatched to any gene: 6. CDR3 size: 15 residues. The CDR3 nucleotides read TGTGCCAGCAGTTCCTTAGCGGGAACCACAGATACGCAGTATTTT. This translates into CASSSLAGTTDTQYF.

J is TRBJ2-3 and V is TRBV6-5; possibly TRBD2 for D (6 bases). This CDR3 has 13 residues. The V gene's germline CDR1 is MNHEY and CDR2 SVGAGI. The ends were cut back, 5 bases at V and 5 bases at J, with 11 bases in the middle. CDR3 nucleotide sequence: TGTGCCAGCAGTACCCCCGGGGGAGATACGCAGTATTTT. This encodes CASSTPGGDTQYF.

The chain is built from TRBV27 and TRBJ2-2; D gene ambiguous. The germline V and J ends were trimmed by 3 bases and 4 bases, with 15 bases remaining between them. The CDR3 covers 16 residues. CDR1 is MNHEY, CDR2 SMNVEV, per germline (reference sequence). CDR3 DNA: TGTGCCAGCAGTTTCATTAGTGGTGGCGGCACCGGGGAGCTGTTTTTT. This codes for CASSFISGGGTGELFF.

This chain connects TRBV9 to TRBJ1-6; D remains ambiguous. The CDR3 covers 13 residues. Germline CDR1 SGDLS, CDR2 YYNGEE. V was trimmed by 0 bases and J by 11 bases, leaving 9 bases between them. Here the CDR3 DNA reads TGTGCCAGCAGCGTAGAGGGCCGAGCACCCCTCCACTTT. It yields the protein CASSVEGRAPLHF.

The rearrangement joins TRBV20-1 to TRBJ2-7; D gene uncertain. Trimming removed 4 bases from V and 3 bases from J, with 10 bases in between. This CDR3 is 12 amino acids long. In germline, CDR1 is DFQATT, CDR2 SNEGSKA (reference sequence). DNA for the CDR3: TGCAGTGCTACCGACGGTAGCTACGAGCAGTACTTC. Amino acids: CSATDGSYEQYF.

The rearrangement uses TRBV20-1 and TRBJ1-1; 7 bases match TRBD1. CDR1 and CDR2 from the germline V gene are DFQATT and SNEGSKA (reference sequence). After removal of 7 bases from V and 4 bases from J, the junction contained 3 bases not matched to a gene. The CDR3 consists of 11 residues. This CDR3 is CSDRGSTEAFF. The CDR3 DNA is TGCAGTGACAGGGGTTCCACTGAAGCTTTCTTT.

The chain is built from TRBV20-1 and TRBJ2-7; no firm D call. The CDR3 has 14 residues. V shed 6 bases and J shed 2 bases, with 17 bases lying between them. Per germline, CDR1 DFQATT and CDR2 SNEGSKA (reference sequence). This CDR3 reads CSASQYQAAYEQYF. The DNA of the CDR3 is TGCAGTGCATCCCAGTATCAAGCCGCCTACGAGCAGTACTTC.

The chain combines TRBV4-3 with TRBJ1-2; D remains unclear. Trimming stripped 0 bases from V and 8 bases from J, with 19 bases between. In germline, CDR1 is LGHNA, CDR2 YSLEER. CDR3 length equals 16 residues. This CDR3 is CASSQDFPLGYRGYTF. The CDR3 nucleotides are TGCGCCAGCAGCCAAGATTTCCCGCTCGGCTATCGCGGCTACACCTTC.

J is TRBJ2-2 and V is TRBV29-1; 9 bases are shared with TRBD1. Germline V gives CDR1 SQVTM, CDR2 ANQGSEA. The V gene end was trimmed by 7 bases and the J gene end by 0 bases; junction bases not matched to a gene: 3. CDR3 length: 14 amino acids. CDR3 nucleotide sequence: TGCAGCGGGAGGGACAGGGCGAACACCGGGGAGCTGTTTTTT. This encodes CSGRDRANTGELFF.

The chain joins TRBV6-2 or TRBV6-3 to TRBJ2-7; TRBD1 agrees at 7 bases. The germline V gene encodes CDR1 MNHEY and CDR2 SVGEGT. This CDR3 has 12 amino acids. Trimming took 10 bases from V and 2 from J; bases not matched to a gene: 5. The CDR3 nucleotides read TGTGCCATCCTTGGGACAGCCTACGAGCAGTACTTC. As protein: CAILGTAYEQYF.

The chain joins TRBV10-3 to TRBJ2-1, with D unclear. The CDR3 sequence is 14 residues long. Germline loops: CDR1 ENHRY, CDR2 SYGVKD. V lost 7 bases to trimming and J lost 6 bases, with 16 bases between them. The CDR3 protein is CAIKGIGIVNEQFF. The CDR3 region has the DNA TGTGCCATCAAAGGTATAGGAATTGTCAATGAGCAGTTCTTC.

The rearrangement links TRBV2 to TRBJ1-5; D not resolved. Germline CDR1 SNHLY, CDR2 FYNNEI. Deletions cut 1 base from V and 0 bases from J, with 10 bases between. The CDR3 is 16 residues long. The CDR3 is CASSEDRGNSNQPQHF. Written as DNA, the CDR3 is TGTGCCAGCAGTGAAGATCGGGGTAATAGCAATCAGCCCCAGCATTTT.

This rearrangement joins TRBV11-1 to TRBJ2-7; D tentatively fits TRBD1 or TRBD2 (5 bases each). This CDR3 spans 14 amino acids. V dropped 2 bases and J dropped 1 base, with 9 bases sitting between them. The V gene's germline CDR1 is SGHAT and CDR2 FQDESV (reference sequence). In DNA, the CDR3 is TGTGCCAGCAGCTTACCAGGGAGTTCCTACGAGCAGTACTTC. Its translation: CASSLPGSSYEQYF.

V gene TRBV27 combines with J gene TRBJ1-1, with D unresolved. The CDR3 covers 13 residues. CDR1 MNHEY and CDR2 SMNVEV come from the germline V gene (reference sequence). V lost 8 bases and J lost 1, with 11 bases in between. In DNA form, the CDR3 reads TGTGCCAGCCGAGCGGGTTCGAACACTGAAGCTTTCTTT. Amino acid sequence: CASRAGSNTEAFF.

V and J are TRBV7-8 and TRBJ1-6; D gene uncertain. The V gene's germline CDR1 is SGHVS and CDR2 FQNEAQ. CDR3 length equals 12 residues. V lost 3 bases, J lost 9 bases, and 6 bases lay in between. CDR3 DNA sequence: TGTGCCAGCAGCTTGAGAATTTCACCCCTCCACTTT. Translating gives CASSLRISPLHF.

The rearrangement uses TRBV12-3 or TRBV12-4 and TRBJ2-1, with 11 bases aligning to TRBD2. The ends lost 5 bases at V and 5 bases at J; junction bases unmatched: 2. This CDR3 is 14 amino acids long. This chain's CDR3 is CASSVTSGNNEQFF. The CDR3 DNA is TGTGCCAGCAGTGTGACTAGCGGGAACAATGAGCAGTTCTTC.

The chain combines TRBV15 with TRBJ1-1, with D unresolved. The CDR3 totals 15 residues. Germline CDR1 is LNHNV and CDR2 is YYDKDF (reference sequence). V lost 0 bases and J 1 base, leaving 9 bases between the germline ends. CDR3 protein: CATSRERVGNTEAFF. The DNA of the CDR3 is TGTGCCACCAGCAGAGAGAGGGTTGGGAACACTGAAGCTTTCTTT.

The rearrangement links TRBV4-3 to TRBJ2-3, with no clear D. Trimming left V 3 bases short and J 0 bases short, with 7 bases between. The germline CDR1 and CDR2 sequences are LGHNA and YSLEER. The length of the CDR3 is 14 residues. CDR3 sequence: CASSHCSSTDTQYF. DNA for the CDR3: TGCGCCAGCAGCCACTGTTCTAGCACAGATACGCAGTATTTT.

The count of this clonotype is one. The J gene is TRBJ2-1, the V gene TRBV12-3 or TRBV12-4, with 8 bases identical to TRBD1. The CDR3 loop spans 11 amino acids. The V and J ends lost 3 bases and 15 bases, in that order; junction bases with no gene match: 4. The CDR3 DNA follows: TGTGCCAGCAGTTTTTCGGGACAGGTGTTCTTC. It yields the protein CASSFSGQVFF.

This clonotype was detected once. The genes are TRBV20-1 and TRBJ2-7; weak D call: TRBD1 (6 bases). CDR1 and CDR2 from the germline V gene are DFQATT and SNEGSKA (reference sequence). V was pared by 3 bases and J by 5 bases, with 17 bases between. The CDR3 sequence is 14 residues long. This chain's CDR3 is CSASPAKGDHEQYF. The CDR3 DNA follows: TGCAGTGCTAGCCCCGCCAAGGGGGACCACGAGCAGTACTTC.

The V call is TRBV7-9, the J call TRBJ2-7; 7 bases map to TRBD1. The trim removed 4 bases at V and 2 bases at J, leaving 8 bases unmatched. The germline CDR1 and CDR2 sequences are SEHNR and FQNEAQ (reference sequence). The CDR3 is 15 amino acids. The CDR3 loop reads CASSWGTARTYEQYF. The CDR3 DNA is TGTGCCAGCAGCTGGGGGACAGCCAGGACCTACGAGCAGTACTTC.

This clonotype was picked up a small number of times. The V call is TRBV4-3, the J call TRBJ2-3; 8 bases match TRBD2. CDR1 is LGHNA, CDR2 YSLEER, per germline. J was trimmed by 6 bases and V by 1 base; bases with no gene match: 3. This CDR3 has 14 amino acids. CDR3 DNA sequence: TGCGCCAGCAGCCAAGTCGGGGGGGCCGATACGCAGTATTTT. Encoded protein: CASSQVGGADTQYF.

This clonotype was found once. This chain joins TRBV6-2 or TRBV6-3 and TRBJ1-1; 9 positions match TRBD1. Germline CDR1 reads MNHEY; CDR2 reads SVGEGT. This CDR3 is 14 amino acids long. After removal of 2 bases from V and 4 bases from J, the junction contained 2 bases not matched to a gene. The CDR3 loop reads CASSYGTGSTEAFF. The CDR3 coding sequence is TGTGCCAGCAGTTACGGGACAGGGTCCACTGAAGCTTTCTTT.

This clonotype has just one count. The CDR3 sequence is CSATSGRYYEQYV. The DNA for the CDR3 is TGCAGTGCTACGTCCGGCAGGTACTACGAGCAGTACGTC. The chain links TRBV20-1 to TRBJ2-7; D is unclear. Germline V CDR1 and CDR2: DFQATT, SNEGSKA (reference sequence). Trimming took off 4 bases at V and 3 bases at J, with 13 bases between the two ends. This CDR3 is built from 13 residues.